This paragraph covers one T cell receptor beta chain sequence. Its antigen remains undetermined. No base qualities exist here, and no much larger clone lies one base off it. The receptor library was made with RT-PCR. Instrument used: Illumina HiSeq 2500. TCRdb cleaned the public reads at Q25 with fastp, built clones with MiXCR and kept in-frame beta chains. Rows are combined by CDR3 protein, so each entry shows the most common genes and DNA. The sample yields 500,000 to 750,000 distinct CDR3 sequences; less than 15% were counted once. The ten most abundant clones make up 11% of the sample. The sample originates from a study of response to subunit inactivated influenza vaccine (dated by TCRdb to about 2018). Study-wide context: Deep quantitative profiling of the T cell receptor repertoire was used in the study to follow responses to a trivalent subunit inactivated influenza vaccine. The investigation overall reported the following: According to the authors, only a limited number of new T cells may be recruited by each seasonal influenza vaccination.

V is pruned by 1 base and J by 3 bases, leaving 9 bases of the junction without a gene match. The CDR3 runs 15 amino acids, cysteine and phenylalanine included. Just CDR3 DNA is preserved here, 45 bases in frame from base 1. The germline V gene encodes CDR1 DFQATT and CDR2 SNEGSKA (reference sequence). This clonotype originated in a man aged 50 or older who received an inactivated influenza vaccine. Donor details come from another sample of the same person, matched by shared clones. The V gene is TRBV20-1 and the J gene is TRBJ2-7, and 7 bases in between align with TRBD2. The sample here was PBMCs from blood, taken about 13 days after vaccination. The nucleotide sequence is TGCAGTGCTAGAGCTAGCGTAGCGGGCCTCTACGAGCAGTACTTC. It codes for CSARASVAGLYEQYF.